This T cell receptor beta chain was profiled in a study of T cell repertoires in cytomegalovirus infection. One entry per CDR3 protein results from TCRdb running MiXCR on the reads. This sample yields around 500,000 distinct CDR3 sequences, of which about 42% are seen a single time; around 44% belongs to the top ten. Details on this clonotype: What it binds is not known.

The sequence came from a human donor in good health (CMV status not recorded). Some clones in this sample may be carry-over from other donors' samples. Sequences were derived from cultured PBMCs, sampled from culture after CMV antigen stimulation.

The CDR3 DNA is TGTGCCAGCAGCCAAGGTCACCTGGGACTAGCGGGAAGCACAGATACGCAGTATTTT. Its translation: CASSQGHLGLAGSTDTQYF. The rearrangement uses TRBV3-1 and TRBJ2-3; 13 nucleotides agree with TRBD2. V trimming: 1 base; J trimming: 0 bases; junction bases outside the gene matches: 7. This CDR3 comprises 19 residues. Germline CDR1 and CDR2: LGHDT and YNNKEL (reference sequence).